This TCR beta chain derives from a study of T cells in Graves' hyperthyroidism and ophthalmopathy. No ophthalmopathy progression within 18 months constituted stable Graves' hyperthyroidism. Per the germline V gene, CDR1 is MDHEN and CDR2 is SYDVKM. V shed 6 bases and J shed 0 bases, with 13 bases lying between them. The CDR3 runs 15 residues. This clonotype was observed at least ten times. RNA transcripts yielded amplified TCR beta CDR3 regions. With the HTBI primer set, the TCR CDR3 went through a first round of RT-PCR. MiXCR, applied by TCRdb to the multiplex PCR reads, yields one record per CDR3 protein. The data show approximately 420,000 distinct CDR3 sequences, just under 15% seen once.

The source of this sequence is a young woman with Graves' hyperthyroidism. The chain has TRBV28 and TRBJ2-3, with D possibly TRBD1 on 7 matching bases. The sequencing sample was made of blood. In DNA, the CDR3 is TGTGCCAGCAGGAAACAGGGGACTAGCACAGATACGCAGTATTTT. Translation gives CASRKQGTSTDTQYF.